The rows below give T cell receptor beta chains drawn from one sample of a study of control samples from healthy donors and cancer patients. Repertoires were generated with immunoSEQ multiplex PCR, while TCRdb's copy carries only in-frame clones and drops some. This sample has about 68,000 clones, with 65% to 85% found just once. The sequenced sample was blood. The origin of the receptors is a man aged 55 to 70 in good health. Both conserved end residues are part of each CDR3. The D gene is left open where the match is weak. The listing skips clone size in some rows; elsewhere it reads once, few, many or a size class.

d_gene,j_gene,v_gene,abundance,CDR3aa,CDR3nt
TRBD2,TRBJ2-1,TRBV5-8,NA,CASSLGGTSATNEQFF,TGTGCCAGCAGCTTGGGTGGGACTAGCGCCACCAATGAGCAGTTCTTC
NA,TRBJ2-2,TRBV12-3/TRBV12-4,NA,CASQGAGELFF,TGTGCCAGCCAAGGGGCCGGGGAGCTGTTTTTT
NA,TRBJ2-7,TRBV27,few,CASSLSGQGRAVYYEQYF,TGTGCCAGCAGTTTATCAGGTCAGGGCAGGGCGGTTTACTACGAGCAGTACTTC
NA,TRBJ1-1,TRBV19,NA,CASTAGREAFF,TGTGCCAGTACCGCAGGACGTGAAGCTTTCTTT
TRBD2,TRBJ2-1,TRBV7-3,NA,CASSSHSGRASNEQFF,TGTGCCAGCAGTTCCCATAGCGGGAGGGCCAGCAATGAGCAGTTCTTC
NA,TRBJ2-2,TRBV28,NA,CASSTTGLPTGELFF,TGTGCCAGCAGTACTACTGGACTACCGACCGGGGAGCTGTTTTTT
TRBD1,TRBJ1-1,TRBV24-1,NA,CATSDGDRAATEAFF,TGTGCCACCAGTGACGGGGACAGGGCGGCCACTGAAGCTTTCTTT
TRBD2,TRBJ2-1,TRBV27,NA,CASSSGLAGGGVQQFF,TGTGCCAGCAGTTCGGGACTAGCGGGAGGGGGAGTCCAGCAGTTCTTC
TRBD1,TRBJ2-5,TRBV3-1/TRBV3-2,NA,CASSQTGGSETQYF,TGTGCCAGCAGCCAAACAGGGGGCTCGGAGACCCAGTACTTC
TRBD1,TRBJ1-2,TRBV3-1/TRBV3-2,once,CASSHIKGAPGQGDYGYTF,TGTGCCAGCAGCCATATTAAAGGGGCTCCGGGACAGGGCGACTATGGCTACACCTTC
TRBD2,TRBJ2-1,TRBV5-1,NA,CASSLGVSGRGGYNEQFF,TGCGCCAGCAGCTTGGGAGTTAGCGGGAGAGGGGGCTACAATGAGCAGTTCTTC
TRBD2,TRBJ2-1,TRBV7-2,NA,CASSAASGRAYNEQFF,TGTGCCAGCAGCGCGGCTAGCGGGAGGGCCTACAATGAGCAGTTCTTC
NA,TRBJ2-7,TRBV6-5,NA,CASSQDNSYEQYF,TGTGCCAGCAGCCAGGACAATTCCTACGAGCAGTACTTC
NA,TRBJ1-1,TRBV28,NA,CASSLFGNTEAFF,TGTGCCAGCAGTTTATTCGGGAACACTGAAGCTTTCTTT
NA,TRBJ2-3,TRBV6-5,NA,CASRPRGLGTDTQYF,TGTGCCAGCAGACCCCGGGGCCTTGGCACAGATACGCAGTATTTT
TRBD2,TRBJ2-7,TRBV19,NA,CASSANPGLAHEQYF,TGTGCCAGTAGTGCCAATCCGGGACTAGCCCACGAGCAGTACTTC
NA,TRBJ1-5,TRBV7-9,few,CASSLDLTVQPQHF,TGTGCCAGCAGCTTAGACCTCACGGTGCAGCCCCAGCATTTT
TRBD1,TRBJ2-1,TRBV7-9,once,CASSLVDRVYNEQFF,TGTGCCAGCAGCTTAGTGGACAGGGTTTACAATGAGCAGTTCTTC
NA,TRBJ1-1,TRBV29-1,few,CSVDSPWGMNTEAFF,TGCAGCGTTGACAGCCCCTGGGGCATGAACACTGAAGCTTTCTTT
NA,TRBJ1-4,TRBV5-1,NA,CASSLWPQATNEKLFF,TGCGCCAGCAGCTTGTGGCCGCAGGCAACTAATGAAAAACTGTTTTTT
NA,TRBJ1-6,TRBV4-3,few,CASSQAGGNSPLHF,TGCGCCAGCAGCCAAGCAGGCGGTAATTCACCCCTCCACTTT
NA,TRBJ1-1,TRBV27,NA,CASSLREHTEAFF,TGTGCCAGCAGTTTACGGGAGCACACTGAAGCTTTCTTT
TRBD2,TRBJ2-7,TRBV28,few,CASRYRGLVYEQYF,TGTGCCAGCAGGTACCGCGGACTAGTCTACGAGCAGTACTTC
TRBD2,TRBJ2-1,TRBV29-1,NA,CSVELRLAGGAFF,TGCAGCGTTGAACTGAGGCTAGCGGGAGGGGCGTTCTTC